This T cell receptor beta chain was sequenced for a study of identical twins. With template switching, a universal primer site was added, and the cDNA carried unique molecular identifiers. TCRdb fed the 5' RACE reads into MiXCR, producing one record per CDR3 protein. The sample yields some 1,700,000 distinct CDR3 sequences, about 31% seen once. For this clonotype: Its matching antigen is unknown.

Trimming took off 1 base at V and 7 bases at J, with 13 bases between the two ends. The germline V gene has CDR1 SEHNR and CDR2 FQNEAQ (reference sequence). The CDR3 runs to 14 residues. General study points: Models underestimated out-of-frame TCR alpha sharing in monozygotic twins. Researchers reported weaker excess twin sharing in beta out-of-frame sequences. These conclusions were based on statistical analysis (cross-sectional, not following the same donors).

The sample taken for sequencing was cord blood. V usage is TRBV7-9 and J usage is TRBJ1-1; unclear D gene. The TCR originated in a newborn girl in good health. The CDR3 region has the DNA TGTGCCAGCAGCTTAGATTTCCAGGTCCTTGAAGCTTTCTTT. Protein product: CASSLDFQVLEAFF.